The clone carrying this T cell receptor beta chain was observed a handful of times. The antigen remains unidentified. The CDR3 sequence is 16 residues long. Germline V gives CDR1 LNHDA, CDR2 SQIVND (reference sequence). The trim removed 4 bases at V and 2 bases at J, leaving 10 bases unmatched. The record originates from a study of CD8 T cells in ankylosing spondylitis. Study results and limitations: Roughly eight highly homologous variants made up a TCR beta motif, and this motif appeared characteristic of ankylosing spondylitis blood. Prior literature has documented some motif variants in synovial fluid and blood from reactive arthritis.

TCRdb called the 5' RACE reads again in MiXCR, with one record for every CDR3 protein. The table includes about 540,000 distinct CDR3 sequences, about an eighth detected once. This clonotype was obtained from a male donor with ankylosing spondylitis. The chain is built from TRBV19 and TRBJ2-5; 7 bases agree with TRBD1. The material sequenced was blood, either unsorted or a sorted T cell fraction (not recorded which). This CDR3 is CASSTSRDSFQETQYF. Here the CDR3 DNA reads TGTGCCAGTAGTACCAGCCGGGACAGTTTTCAAGAGACCCAGTACTTC.